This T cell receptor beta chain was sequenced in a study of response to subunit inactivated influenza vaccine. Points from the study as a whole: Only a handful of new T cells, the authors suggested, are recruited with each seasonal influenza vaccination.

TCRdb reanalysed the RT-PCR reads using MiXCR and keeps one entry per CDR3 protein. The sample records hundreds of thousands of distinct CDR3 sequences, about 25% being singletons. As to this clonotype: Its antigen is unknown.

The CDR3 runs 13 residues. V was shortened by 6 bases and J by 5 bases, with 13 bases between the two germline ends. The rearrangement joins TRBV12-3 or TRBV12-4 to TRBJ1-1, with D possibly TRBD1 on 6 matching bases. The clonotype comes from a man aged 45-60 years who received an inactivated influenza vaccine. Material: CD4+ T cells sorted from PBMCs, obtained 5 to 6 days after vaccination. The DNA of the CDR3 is TGTGCCAGCAGCTGGGGGGCGAGGACTGAAGCTTTCTTT. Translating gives CASSWGARTEAFF.